Below, 8 T cell receptor beta chains from the same sample are listed, as sequenced in a study of OX40 agonist ivuxolimab in advanced cancers. The table came from immunoSEQ multiplex PCR; TCRdb's copy has only in-frame clones and leaves some out. The data show 77,000 or so clones, about nine tenths seen once. The sample here was CD4+ or CD8+ T cells sorted from blood, taken in a trial of the OX40 agonist ivuxolimab. The source of these receptors is an adult with an advanced solid tumor such as melanoma, head and neck, liver or kidney cancer.

The CDR3: CASSSGPIRGGYTF. The CDR3 DNA sequence: TGTGCCAGCAGCTCCGGACCGATTCGGGGTGGCTACACCTTC. V and J are TRBV7-9 and TRBJ1-2; no clear D. This CDR3 has 14 residues. Germline loops: CDR1 SEHNR, CDR2 FQNEAQ (reference sequence). The V end lost 4 bases, the J end lost 7 bases, and 16 bases lay between the germline ends.

This sequence joins TRBV9 and TRBJ2-3; 10 nucleotides agree with TRBD2. This CDR3 is built from 16 residues. V was clipped by 0 bases and J by 10 bases; unmatched bases: 11. Germline CDR1 and CDR2: SGDLS and YYNGEE. CDR3 residues: CASSVGWGTSELAQYF. CDR3 bases: TGTGCCAGCAGCGTAGGATGGGGGACTAGCGAACTCGCGCAGTATTTT.

This chain's CDR3 is CASSVGKGGFTEAFF. CDR3 in DNA: TGTGCCAGCAGCGTAGGGAAAGGGGGCTTTACTGAAGCTTTCTTT. This chain joins TRBV9 and TRBJ1-1, with 7 bases that match TRBD1. Germline loops: CDR1 SGDLS, CDR2 YYNGEE. The CDR3 length is 15 residues. Losses at the gene ends were 0 bases for V and 5 bases for J; bases not matched to a gene: 7.

DNA for the CDR3: TGTGCCAGCAGCTTAAACAGAGGGACAGGGGGCGCATTTATCAATCAGCCCCAGCATTTT. Residues: CASSLNRGTGGAFINQPQHF. The gene calls are TRBV7-3 and TRBJ1-5; 12 bases align to TRBD1. Germline V CDR1 and CDR2: SGHTA, FQGTGA. Trimming took 1 base from V and 3 from J; bases not matched to a gene: 13. CDR3 length: 20 residues.

CDR3 protein: CASSLTSGISYEQYF. CDR3 coding DNA: TGCGCCAGCAGCTTGACTAGCGGGATATCCTACGAGCAGTACTTC. The V call is TRBV5-1, the J call TRBJ2-7; TRBD2 aligns across 10 bases. V gave up 1 base and J gave up 1 base; unmatched junction bases: 2. CDR1 and CDR2 from the germline V gene are SGHRS and YFSETQ. This CDR3 has 15 amino acids.

The V gene is TRBV11-2, the J gene TRBJ1-2, with D perhaps matching TRBD1 (5 bases). CDR3 length: 14 amino acids. The germline CDR1 and CDR2 sequences are SGHAT and FQNNGV. Trimming left V 1 base short and J 7 bases short, with 13 bases between. The CDR3 region is CASSLVPRAGGYTF. In DNA form, the CDR3 reads TGTGCCAGCAGCTTAGTCCCCAGGGCAGGTGGCTACACCTTC.

The chain carries TRBV6-5 and TRBJ1-6, with D possibly TRBD1 on 6 matching bases. The CDR3 totals 15 residues. V was cut by 0 bases and J by 7 bases, with 10 bases left in between. From germline, CDR1 is MNHEY and CDR2 SVGAGI. The CDR3 DNA reads as TGTGCCAGCAGTTACTCAGGGGGAACGAATTCACCCCTCCACTTT. As protein: CASSYSGGTNSPLHF.

The J gene is TRBJ1-1, the V gene TRBV4-1; unclear D gene. Germline CDR1 and CDR2: MGHRA and YSYEKL. The CDR3 covers 13 residues. V shed 0 bases and J shed 3 bases, with 5 bases lying between them. This CDR3 reads CASSQDGDTEAFF. The DNA of the CDR3 is TGCGCCAGCAGCCAAGATGGGGACACTGAAGCTTTCTTT.